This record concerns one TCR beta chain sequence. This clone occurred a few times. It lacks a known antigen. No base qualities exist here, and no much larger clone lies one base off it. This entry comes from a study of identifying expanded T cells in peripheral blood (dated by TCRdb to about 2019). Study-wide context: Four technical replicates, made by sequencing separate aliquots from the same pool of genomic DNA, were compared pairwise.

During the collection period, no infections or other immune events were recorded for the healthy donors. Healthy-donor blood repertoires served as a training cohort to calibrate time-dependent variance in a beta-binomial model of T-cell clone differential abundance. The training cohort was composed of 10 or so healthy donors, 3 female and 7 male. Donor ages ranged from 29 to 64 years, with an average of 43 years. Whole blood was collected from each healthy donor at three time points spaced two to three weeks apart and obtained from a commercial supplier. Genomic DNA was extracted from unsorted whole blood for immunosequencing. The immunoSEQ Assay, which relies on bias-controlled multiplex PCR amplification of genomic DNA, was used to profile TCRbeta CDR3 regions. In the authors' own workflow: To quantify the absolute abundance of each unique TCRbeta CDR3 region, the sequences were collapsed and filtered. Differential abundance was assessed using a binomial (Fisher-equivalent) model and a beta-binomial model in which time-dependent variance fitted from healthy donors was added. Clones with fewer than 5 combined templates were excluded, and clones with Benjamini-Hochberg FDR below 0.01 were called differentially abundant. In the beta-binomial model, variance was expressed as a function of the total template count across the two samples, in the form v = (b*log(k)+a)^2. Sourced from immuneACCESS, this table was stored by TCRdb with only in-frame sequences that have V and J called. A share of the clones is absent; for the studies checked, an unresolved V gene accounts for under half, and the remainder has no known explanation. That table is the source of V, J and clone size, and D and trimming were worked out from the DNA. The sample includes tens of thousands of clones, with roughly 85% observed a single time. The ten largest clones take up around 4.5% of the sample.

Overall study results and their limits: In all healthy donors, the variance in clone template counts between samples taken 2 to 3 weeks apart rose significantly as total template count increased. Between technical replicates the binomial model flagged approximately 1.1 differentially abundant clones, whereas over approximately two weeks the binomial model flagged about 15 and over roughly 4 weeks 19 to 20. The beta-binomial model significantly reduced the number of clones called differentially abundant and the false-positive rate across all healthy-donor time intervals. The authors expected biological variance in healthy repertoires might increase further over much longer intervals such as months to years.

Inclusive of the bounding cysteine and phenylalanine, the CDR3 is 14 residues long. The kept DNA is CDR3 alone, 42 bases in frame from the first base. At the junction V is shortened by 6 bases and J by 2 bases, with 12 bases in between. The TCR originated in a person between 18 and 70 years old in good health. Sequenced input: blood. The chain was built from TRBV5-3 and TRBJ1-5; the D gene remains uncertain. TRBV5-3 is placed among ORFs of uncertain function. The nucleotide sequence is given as TGTGCCAGAAATCTCAGGCGGCGCAATCAGCCCCAGCATTTT. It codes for CARNLRRRNQPQHF.